This T cell receptor (beta chain) was identified in a study of prognosis after radiotherapy for stage I lung cancer. Template was genomic DNA; TCR beta CDR3 amplified in two multiplex PCR rounds. With primers specific to each TRBV and TRBJ gene, the first-round PCR was performed. TCRdb fed the multiplex PCR reads into MiXCR, producing one record per CDR3 protein. The top ten hold about 40% of the sample, which has about 16,000 distinct CDR3 sequences, around 42% seen once. This material consisted of PBMCs, taken before or after stereotactic body radiation therapy (not recorded which). The clonotype was recovered from a donor over 45 with non-small cell lung cancer.

CDR3 protein: CASRDNSPLHF. CDR3 nucleotide sequence: TGTGCCAGCAGGGATAATTCACCCCTCCACTTT. The J gene is TRBJ1-6, the V gene TRBV6-1; D unclear. V was cut by 6 bases and J by 5 bases, with 2 bases left in between. The CDR3 runs 11 residues. The germline V gene encodes CDR1 MNHNS and CDR2 SASEGT.